This T cell receptor (beta chain) emerged from a study of control samples from healthy donors and cancer patients. Profiling relied on immunoSEQ multiplex PCR, and the TCRdb table lists in-frame clones only, not all of them. The sample has 75,000 to 100,000 clones, approximately 86% seen once; the top ten hold 1.3%. Looked up from germline, CDR1 is SGHRS and CDR2 is YFSETQ. CDR3 length equals 18 residues. V gave up 1 base and J gave up 7 bases, with 23 bases separating them. Input material: blood. The TCR comes from a woman aged 45-60 years in good health. This rearrangement joins TRBV5-1 to TRBJ1-4; D remains ambiguous. In nucleotides, the CDR3 is TGCGCCAGCAGCTTGACAACGTGGACGACATCTCGGGTTGAAAAACTGTTTTTT. As protein: CASSLTTWTTSRVEKLFF.